This T cell receptor (beta chain) was profiled in a study of blood T cell repertoires in COVID-19. The overall study: Samples came from the United States, Italy and Spain, spanning acute and convalescent COVID-19. Sources were T cells, B-cell-depleted T cells, or PBMCs; the material itself was cDNA or gDNA.

Sequenced by immunoSEQ multiplex PCR; TCRdb stores in-frame clones only, minus some. The sample has around 8,000 clones; 88% are singletons. This CDR3 comprises 15 residues. V was cut by 5 bases and J by 10 bases, with 23 bases left in between. Germline values: CDR1 LGHDT, CDR2 YNNKEL (reference sequence). This chain links TRBV3-1 (or the pseudogene TRBV3-2) with TRBJ1-1; D is unclear. The origin of this receptor is a human donor in a cohort sampled during active COVID-19. Sequenced input: peripheral blood. The CDR3 DNA sequence: TGTGCCAGCAGCGATTACTCGGCGGGGTACAAGGTAGCTTTCTTT. It translates to CASSDYSAGYKVAFF.